This T cell receptor beta chain appears in the sequencing data of a study of T cell responses to AZD1222 COVID-19 vaccine. Whether given at about 4 or about 12 weeks, second doses were pooled. Whole-study findings and limits: Clonal diversity may have been underestimated in mostly white British donors.

Of note for this clone: Its antigen is unknown.

V was clipped by 5 bases and J by 0 bases, with 13 bases between them. There are 16 residues in the CDR3. Germline CDR1 SGHVS, CDR2 FQNEAQ. This table comes from immunoSEQ multiplex PCR, and its TCRdb copy is limited to in-frame clones, with some not included. The profile shows about 180,000 clones, 88% of them singletons. The sample in question was peripheral blood, obtained 28 days after the second AZD1222 dose. This TCR came from an adult who received the AZD1222 COVID-19 vaccine. The gene calls are TRBV7-8 and TRBJ2-2; D may correspond to TRBD1 or TRBD2 (5 bases each). This chain's CDR3 is CASSPAGRANTGELFF. In DNA, the CDR3 is TGTGCCAGCAGCCCCGCGGGCAGGGCGAACACCGGGGAGCTGTTTTTT.